The 26 T cell receptor beta chains listed next were all sequenced from one sample in a study of a mutant IDH1 vaccine in newly diagnosed glioma (dated by TCRdb to about 2021). The time point label, as the study defines it: baseline, week 1 (first vaccination visit). The sample's treatment or condition label, decoded: pre-vaccination baseline after standard-of-care therapy. Library construction relied on the immunoSEQ multiplex PCR assay. TCRdb limited this immuneACCESS table to in-frame rearrangements with V and J called. A share of clones is missing; checked studies link under half to unresolved V genes, and the rest is unexplained. Counted in this sample were about 88,000 clones; about four fifths of them appeared once. 5.3% of the sample is taken by the ten largest. The specimen comprised PBMCs, sampled from a glioma patient treated with radiotherapy, temozolomide or both. The receptor source for this set is a middle-aged man with glioma. Some clones in this sample may be carry-over from other donors' samples.

This rearrangement joins TRBV30 to TRBJ1-6, with a possible D match to TRBD1 (6 bases). V was shortened by 2 bases and J by 8 bases, with 13 bases between the two germline ends. Per germline, CDR1 GTSNPN and CDR2 SVGIG (reference sequence). This CDR3 has 14 residues. CDR3 protein: CAWSRGFGDSPLHF. The CDR3 nucleotides read TGTGCCTGGAGTAGGGGGTTCGGGGATTCACCCCTCCACTTT.

The chain joins TRBV5-1 to TRBJ1-2; the D is unclear. Germline V gene lookup returns CDR1 SGHRS and CDR2 YFSETQ. The ends were cut back, 0 bases at V and 5 bases at J, with 14 bases in the middle. CDR3 length: 15 amino acids. CDR3 DNA: TGCGCCAGCAGCTTGGCCCTAGCGGGATCATATGGCTACACCTTC. It is translated as CASSLALAGSYGYTF.

The V gene is TRBV2, the J gene TRBJ1-1, with D hard to call. Germline lookup yields CDR1 SNHLY and CDR2 FYNNEI. This CDR3 contains 15 residues. V was shortened by 4 bases and J by 4 bases, with 16 bases between the two germline ends. DNA for the CDR3: TGTGCCAGCAGTGGGGTCCGGAGGGTCGGCACTGAAGCTTTCTTT. This codes for CASSGVRRVGTEAFF.

A single count supports this clone. This chain uses TRBV6-1 with TRBJ2-3; D is ambiguous. Trimming cost V 2 bases and J 8 bases, with 11 bases left between them. CDR3 size: 13 residues. Germline V gene sequence: CDR1 MNHNS, CDR2 SASEGT. The CDR3 DNA follows: TGTGCCAGCAGTGAATGGGCGGAGAGTACGCAGTATTTT. Translated: CASSEWAESTQYF.

The chain links TRBV5-1 to TRBJ1-1; no firm D call. CDR1 SGHRS and CDR2 YFSETQ come from the germline V gene. The CDR3 contains 14 residues. V lost 1 base, J lost 0 bases, and 7 bases lay in between. Here the CDR3 reads CASSLLGLNTEAFF. CDR3 DNA: TGCGCCAGCAGCTTGTTAGGGCTGAACACTGAAGCTTTCTTT.

This clone was seen a few times. This rearrangement joins TRBV7-9 to TRBJ1-1, with TRBD1 identical over 8 bases. The CDR3 covers 14 residues. V shed 7 bases, J shed 10 bases, and the junction held 14 bases outside the gene matches. The germline V gene encodes CDR1 SEHNR and CDR2 FQNEAQ (reference sequence). The CDR3 spells CASINVGTGDGAFF. The CDR3 bases are TGTGCCAGCATCAATGTGGGGACAGGAGATGGAGCTTTCTTT.

The chain couples TRBV6-6 to TRBJ2-2; no clear D gene. Trimming shortened V by 0 bases and J by 1 base, and 0 bases separated the two germline ends. This CDR3 is built from 13 residues. The V gene's germline CDR1 is MNHNY and CDR2 SVGAGI (reference sequence). Here the CDR3 DNA reads TGTGCCAGCAGTTACTCGAACACCGGGGAGCTGTTTTTT. Translation gives CASSYSNTGELFF.

The chain combines TRBV19 with TRBJ1-5; D perhaps matches TRBD1 (5 bases). V was cut by 5 bases and J by 2 bases, with 13 bases left in between. In germline, CDR1 is LNHDA, CDR2 SQIVND (reference sequence). This CDR3 contains 15 residues. The CDR3 sequence is CASSRSTGGNQPQHF. Here the CDR3 DNA reads TGTGCCAGTAGTCGCTCCACAGGAGGCAATCAGCCCCAGCATTTT.

The chain is built from TRBV10-1 and TRBJ1-4, with D uncertain. Deletions cut 2 bases from V and 7 bases from J, with 11 bases between. Germline V gene lookup returns CDR1 WNHNN and CDR2 SYGVQD (reference sequence). The CDR3 runs 14 residues. CDR3 sequence reads: CASSEGGTSEKLFF. In nucleotides, the CDR3 is TGCGCCAGCAGTGAGGGCGGTACCTCTGAAAAACTGTTTTTT.

The gene calls are TRBV14 and TRBJ2-2; 8 nucleotides align to TRBD2. J was trimmed by 3 bases and V by 0 bases; bases with no gene match: 9. The germline CDR1 and CDR2 sequences are SGHDN and FVKESK. The CDR3 is made up of 18 amino acids. CDR3 in amino acids: CASSQDRLAGTDTGELFF. The CDR3 DNA reads TGTGCCAGCAGCCAAGATAGGCTAGCGGGCACAGACACCGGGGAGCTGTTTTTT.

This chain links TRBV18 with TRBJ2-7, with D possibly matching TRBD2 (6 bases). The V end was cut by 3 bases, the J end by 2 bases, with 14 bases between. This CDR3 has 15 amino acids. Per germline, CDR1 KGHSH and CDR2 LQKENI. CDR3 nucleotides: TGTGCCAGCTCACCTCGGGCTAGCGAAGCCTACGAGCAGTACTTC. Protein: CASSPRASEAYEQYF.

The J gene is TRBJ1-1, the V gene TRBV7-8; D is perhaps TRBD1 (6 bases). CDR3 length equals 14 residues. V lost 1 base and J lost 7, with 13 bases in between. The germline gives CDR1 SGHVS, CDR2 FQNEAQ. The CDR3: CASSLGQARLEAFF. The DNA for the CDR3 is TGTGCCAGCAGCTTAGGACAGGCAAGACTTGAAGCTTTCTTT.

The chain joins TRBV4-1 to TRBJ1-2; D is possibly TRBD1 (6 bases). The germline CDR1 and CDR2 sequences are MGHRA and YSYEKL. The CDR3 contains 14 residues. The V and J ends lost 6 bases and 7 bases respectively, with 18 bases between them. CDR3 region: CASSHTRGVAGYTF. The CDR3 bases are TGCGCCAGCAGTCACACTAGGGGGGTGGCTGGCTACACCTTC.

This chain uses TRBV6-6 with TRBJ1-2, with 10 positions matching TRBD1. Germline V lookup: CDR1 MNHNY, CDR2 SVGAGI (reference sequence). V shed 7 bases, J shed 6 bases, and the junction held 14 bases outside the gene matches. The CDR3 length is 16 residues. CDR3 bases: TGTGCCAGCACCCTACGCGGGGACAGGGGCGGCCATGGCTACACCTTC. Encoded protein: CASTLRGDRGGHGYTF.

The genes are TRBV2 and TRBJ2-7; maybe TRBD1 (5 bases). Germline V gene data show CDR1 as SNHLY and CDR2 as FYNNEI. CDR3 length: 14 amino acids. V was shortened by 2 bases and J by 4 bases, with 12 bases between the two germline ends. In nucleotides, the CDR3 is TGTGCCAGCAGTGAATACCCAGGACAATACGAGCAGTACTTC. Its protein product is CASSEYPGQYEQYF.

This clone was counted between two and nine times. The chain couples TRBV15 to TRBJ1-2; a possible D gene is TRBD1 (6 bases). Germline CDR1 is LNHNV and CDR2 is YYDKDF (reference sequence). The CDR3 covers 13 residues. V was clipped by 4 bases and J by 8 bases, with 14 bases between them. DNA for the CDR3: TGTGCCACCAGCATCCGGACAGCCCAAGGCTACACCTTC. Amino acids: CATSIRTAQGYTF.

In the case of this clone: One junction end does not reproduce the germline sequence, and a read error may be involved. CDR3 bases: TGTGCCGGCAGTTTTGGCTGGAACACAGATACGCAGTATTTT. Encoded protein: CAGSFGWNTDTQYF. The genes are TRBV6-6 and TRBJ2-3; no definite D call. The CDR3 loop spans 14 amino acids. The germline V gene has CDR1 MNHNY and CDR2 SVGAGI (reference sequence).

J is TRBJ2-7 and V is TRBV11-1; possibly TRBD2 for D (6 bases). Trimming shortened V by 2 bases and J by 10 bases, and 27 bases separated the two germline ends. The CDR3 loop spans 17 amino acids. Germline CDR1 is SGHAT and CDR2 is FQDESV (reference sequence). CDR3 region: CASSLLPSQAGTREQYF. CDR3 coding DNA: TGTGCCAGCAGCTTACTCCCAAGCCAAGCGGGCACAAGGGAACAGTACTTC.

This chain uses TRBV19 with TRBJ1-5; maybe TRBD1 (5 bases). CDR3 length equals 15 residues. Germline CDR1 and CDR2: LNHDA and SQIVND (reference sequence). V was cut by 0 bases and J by 3 bases, with 9 bases left in between. CDR3 region: CASSIDGGTNQPQHF. The CDR3 DNA reads TGTGCCAGTAGTATAGACGGGGGGACCAATCAGCCCCAGCATTTT.

The rearrangement uses TRBV9 and TRBJ2-7, with TRBD1 matching over 10 bases. The germline V gene encodes CDR1 SGDLS and CDR2 YYNGEE. Trimming cost V 3 bases and J 3 bases; bases outside gene matches: 6. The CDR3 sequence is 15 residues long. The CDR3 region is CASSEDGTGVYEQYF. CDR3 DNA: TGTGCCAGCAGCGAGGATGGGACAGGGGTCTACGAGCAGTACTTC.

This CDR3 is CASSLRGFNYGYTF. The CDR3, as DNA: TGTGCCAGCAGCTTACGGGGTTTTAACTATGGCTACACCTTC. V and J are TRBV13 and TRBJ1-2, with no clear D. Trimming removed 2 bases from V and 1 base from J, with 8 bases in between. Looked up from germline, CDR1 is PRHDT and CDR2 is FYEKMQ (reference sequence). This CDR3 is built from 14 residues.

This chain uses TRBV10-3 with TRBJ2-5, with 9 bases aligning to TRBD2. Germline V gene sequence: CDR1 ENHRY, CDR2 SYGVKD. J was trimmed by 4 bases and V by 3 bases; bases with no gene match: 6. The CDR3 is 15 amino acids. The DNA of the CDR3 is TGTGCCATCAGTGAAGGCGGGGGGGCCCTAGAGACCCAGTACTTC. It is translated as CAISEGGGALETQYF.

J is TRBJ1-5 and V is TRBV7-2; the D gene is possibly TRBD1 (5 bases). V was trimmed by 7 bases and J by 1 base, leaving 14 bases between them. The CDR3 extends over 15 amino acids. The germline CDR1 and CDR2 sequences are SGHTA and FQGNSA. The CDR3 DNA reads TGTGCCAGCACCGTATGGGGCGGCAGCAATCAGCCCCAGCATTTT. This sequence encodes CASTVWGGSNQPQHF. Using reference TRBV7-2 and TRBJ1-5 for the parts outside the CDR3, the full variable domain is GAGVSQSPSNKVTEKGKDVELRCDPISGHTALYWYRQSLGQGLEFLIYFQGNSAPDKSGLPSDRFSAERTGGSVSTLTIQRTQQEDSAVYLCASTVWGGSNQPQHFGDGTRLSIL.

The chain combines TRBV13 with TRBJ2-7; a weak D match, TRBD2 (7 bases). Germline CDR1 PRHDT, CDR2 FYEKMQ (reference sequence). The CDR3 is 14 residues long. Trimming stripped 5 bases from V and 3 bases from J, with 14 bases between. The chain's CDR3 is CASSLFGGLYEQYF. The CDR3 nucleotides are TGTGCCAGCAGCCTATTCGGGGGGCTCTACGAGCAGTACTTC.

Details on this clone: One junction end does not reproduce the germline sequence, and a read error may be involved. The V gene is TRBV5-8, the J gene TRBJ1-4; possible D gene TRBD1, 5 bases. Germline CDR1 and CDR2: SGHTS and YDEGEE. The CDR3 contains 15 residues. The CDR3 DNA reads TGTGCCAGCAGCTTGGGTTTAGGGGCGGCTGAAAACCTGTTTTTT. It translates to CASSLGLGAAENLFF.

The CDR3 sequence is CASSQVGYGDFANTGELFF. The CDR3 DNA is TGTGCCAGCAGCCAAGTGGGGTATGGGGATTTCGCGAACACCGGGGAGCTGTTTTTT. The chain employs TRBV4-2 and TRBJ2-2; no clear D. Looked up from germline, CDR1 is LGHNA and CDR2 is YNFKEQ. Trimming removed 1 base from V and 0 bases from J, with 18 bases in between. The CDR3 runs to 19 residues.